This T cell receptor (beta chain) was captured by sequencing in a study of identical twins. A universal primer site was created by template switching, with the cDNA bearing unique molecular identifiers. A single record per CDR3 protein comes from TCRdb applying MiXCR to the 5' RACE reads. This sample has around 1.7 million distinct CDR3 sequences, with less than 35% found just once. The germline gives CDR1 SEHNR, CDR2 FQNEAQ (reference sequence). The CDR3 consists of 14 residues. V lost 5 bases and J lost 7; bases outside the gene matches: 7. Study results and caveats: Monozygotic twin pairs showed more out-of-frame TCR alpha sharing than models estimated. With abundant cord blood beta clonotypes, insertions were fewer; memory repertoires showed no such pattern. Among beta out-of-frame sequences, excess sharing between twins appeared weaker.

This clonotype was seen a handful of times. Its target is unknown. This TCR was recovered from a newborn girl in good health. The chain is built from TRBV7-9 and TRBJ2-1, with TRBD2 matching 8 bases. The source material was cord blood. CDR3: CASSAGTRVNEQFF. For the CDR3, the DNA is TGTGCCAGCAGCGCCGGGACTAGAGTGAATGAGCAGTTCTTC.